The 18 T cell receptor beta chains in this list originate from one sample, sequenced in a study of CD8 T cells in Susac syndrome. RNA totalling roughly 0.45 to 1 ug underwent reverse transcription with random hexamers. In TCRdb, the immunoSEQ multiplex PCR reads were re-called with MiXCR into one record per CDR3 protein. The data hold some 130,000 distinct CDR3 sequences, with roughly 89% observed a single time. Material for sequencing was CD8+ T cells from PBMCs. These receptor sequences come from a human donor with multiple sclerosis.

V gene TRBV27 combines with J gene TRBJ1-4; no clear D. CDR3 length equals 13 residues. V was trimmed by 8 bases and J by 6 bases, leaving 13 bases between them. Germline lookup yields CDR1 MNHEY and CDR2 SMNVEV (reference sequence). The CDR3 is CASARDGDEKLFF. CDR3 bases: TGTGCCAGCGCCCGTGACGGGGATGAAAAACTGTTTTTT.

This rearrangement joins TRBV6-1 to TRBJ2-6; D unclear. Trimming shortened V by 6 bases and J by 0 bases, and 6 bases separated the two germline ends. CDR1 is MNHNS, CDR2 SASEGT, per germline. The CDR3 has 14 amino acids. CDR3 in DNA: TGTGCCAGCAGGTATTCCTCTGGGGCCAACGTCCTGACTTTC. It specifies CASRYSSGANVLTF.

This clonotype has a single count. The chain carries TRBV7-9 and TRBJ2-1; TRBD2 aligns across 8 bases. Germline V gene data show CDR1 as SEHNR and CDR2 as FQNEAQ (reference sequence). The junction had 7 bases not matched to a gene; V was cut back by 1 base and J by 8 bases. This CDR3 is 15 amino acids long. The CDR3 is CASSLGTSPLDEQFF. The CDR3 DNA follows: TGTGCCAGCAGCTTAGGGACTAGCCCACTGGATGAGCAGTTCTTC.

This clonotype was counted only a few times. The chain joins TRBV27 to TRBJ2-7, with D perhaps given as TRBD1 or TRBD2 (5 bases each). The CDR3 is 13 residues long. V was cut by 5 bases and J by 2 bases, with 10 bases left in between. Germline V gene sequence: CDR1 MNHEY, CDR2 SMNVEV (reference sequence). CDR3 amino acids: CASSRDGAYEQYF. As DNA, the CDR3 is TGTGCCAGCAGTCGGGACGGAGCCTACGAGCAGTACTTC.

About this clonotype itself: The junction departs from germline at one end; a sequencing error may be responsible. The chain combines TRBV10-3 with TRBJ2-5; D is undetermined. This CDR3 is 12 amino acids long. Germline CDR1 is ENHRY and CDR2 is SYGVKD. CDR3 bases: TGTGCCATCAGTGAGTCTGCAGACCAGTTAGACTTC. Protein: CAISESADQLDF.

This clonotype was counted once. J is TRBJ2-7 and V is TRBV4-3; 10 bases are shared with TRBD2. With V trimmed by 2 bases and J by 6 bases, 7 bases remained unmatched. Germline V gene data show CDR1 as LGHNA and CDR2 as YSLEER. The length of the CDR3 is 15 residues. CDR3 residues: CASSQLTSGTGEQYF. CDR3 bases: TGCGCCAGCAGCCAACTCACTAGCGGGACTGGCGAGCAGTACTTC.

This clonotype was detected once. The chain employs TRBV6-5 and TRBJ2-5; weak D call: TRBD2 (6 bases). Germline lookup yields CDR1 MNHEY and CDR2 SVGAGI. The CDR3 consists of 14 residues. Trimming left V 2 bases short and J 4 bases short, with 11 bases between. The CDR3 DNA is TGTGCCAGCAGTTACACGGGAGACGTAGAGACCCAGTACTTC. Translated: CASSYTGDVETQYF.

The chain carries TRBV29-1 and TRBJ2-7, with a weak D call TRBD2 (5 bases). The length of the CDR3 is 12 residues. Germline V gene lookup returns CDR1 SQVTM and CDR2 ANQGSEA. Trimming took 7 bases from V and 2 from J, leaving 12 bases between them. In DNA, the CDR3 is TGCAGCGCGACTACCGCAACCTACGAGCAGTACTTC. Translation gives CSATTATYEQYF.

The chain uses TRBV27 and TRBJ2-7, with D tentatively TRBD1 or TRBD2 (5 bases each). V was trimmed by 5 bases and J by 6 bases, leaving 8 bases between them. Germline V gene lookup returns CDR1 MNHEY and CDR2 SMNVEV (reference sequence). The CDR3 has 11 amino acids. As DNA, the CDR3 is TGTGCCAGCAGTAGGGGACCCGAGCAGTACTTC. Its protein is CASSRGPEQYF.

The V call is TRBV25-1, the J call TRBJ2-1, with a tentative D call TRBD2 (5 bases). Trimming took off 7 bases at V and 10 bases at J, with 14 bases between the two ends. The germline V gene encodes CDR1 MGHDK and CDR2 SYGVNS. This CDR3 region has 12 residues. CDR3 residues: CASTPGVGEQFF. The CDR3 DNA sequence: TGTGCCAGCACTCCCGGGGTTGGCGAGCAGTTCTTC.

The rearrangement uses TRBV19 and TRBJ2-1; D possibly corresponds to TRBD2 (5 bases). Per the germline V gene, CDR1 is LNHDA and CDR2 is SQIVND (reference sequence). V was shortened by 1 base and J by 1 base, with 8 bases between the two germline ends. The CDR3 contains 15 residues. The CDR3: CASSIVPGSYNEQFF. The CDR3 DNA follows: TGTGCCAGTAGTATAGTACCGGGATCCTACAATGAGCAGTTCTTC.

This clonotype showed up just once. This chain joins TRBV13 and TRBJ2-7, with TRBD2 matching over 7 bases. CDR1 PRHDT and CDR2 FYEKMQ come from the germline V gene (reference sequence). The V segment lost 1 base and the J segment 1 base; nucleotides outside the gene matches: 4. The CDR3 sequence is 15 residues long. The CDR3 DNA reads TGTGCCAGCAGCTTAGAAGCTAGCGGATCCTACGAGCAGTACTTC. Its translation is CASSLEASGSYEQYF.

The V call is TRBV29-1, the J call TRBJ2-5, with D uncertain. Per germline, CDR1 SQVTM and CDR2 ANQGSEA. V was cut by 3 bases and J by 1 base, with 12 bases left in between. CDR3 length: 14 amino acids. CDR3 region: CSVEAGLLQETQYF. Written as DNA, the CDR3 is TGCAGCGTTGAGGCCGGGCTCCTCCAAGAGACCCAGTACTTC. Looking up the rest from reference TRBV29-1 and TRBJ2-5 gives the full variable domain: SAVISQKPSRDICQRGTSLTIQCQVDSQVTMMFWYRQQPGQSLTLIATANQGSEATYESGFVIDKFPISRPNLTFSTLTVSNMSPEDSSIYLCSVEAGLLQETQYFGPGTRLLVL.

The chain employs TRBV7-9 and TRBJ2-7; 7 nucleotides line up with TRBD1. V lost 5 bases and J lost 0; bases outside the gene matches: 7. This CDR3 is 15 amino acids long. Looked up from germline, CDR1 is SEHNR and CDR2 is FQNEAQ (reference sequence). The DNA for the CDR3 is TGTGCCAGCAGCAGACAACAGGGGATCTCCTACGAGCAGTACTTC. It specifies CASSRQQGISYEQYF.

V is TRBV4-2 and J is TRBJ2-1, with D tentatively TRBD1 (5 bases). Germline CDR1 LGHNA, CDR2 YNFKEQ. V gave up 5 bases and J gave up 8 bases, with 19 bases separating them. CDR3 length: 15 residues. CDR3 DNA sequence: TGTGCCAGCAGCGAAGTTACAGGACATGGTGATGAGCAGTTCTTC. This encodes CASSEVTGHGDEQFF.

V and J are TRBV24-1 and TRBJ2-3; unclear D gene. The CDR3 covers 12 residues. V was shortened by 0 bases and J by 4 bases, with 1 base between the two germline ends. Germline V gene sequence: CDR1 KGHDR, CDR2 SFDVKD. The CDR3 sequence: CATSDLADTQYF. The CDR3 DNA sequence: TGTGCCACCAGTGATTTGGCAGATACGCAGTATTTT.

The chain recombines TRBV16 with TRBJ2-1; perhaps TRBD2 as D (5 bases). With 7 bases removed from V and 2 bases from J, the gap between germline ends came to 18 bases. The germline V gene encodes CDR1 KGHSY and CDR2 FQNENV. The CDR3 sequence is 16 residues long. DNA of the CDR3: TGTGCCAGCACACACGGAGGTCAGGAGGCCTACAATGAGCAGTTCTTC. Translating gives CASTHGGQEAYNEQFF.

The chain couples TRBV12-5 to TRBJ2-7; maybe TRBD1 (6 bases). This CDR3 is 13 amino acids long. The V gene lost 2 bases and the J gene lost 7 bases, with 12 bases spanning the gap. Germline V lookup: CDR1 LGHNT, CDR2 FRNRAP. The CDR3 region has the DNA TGTGCTAGTGGTTTGACCCGAACAGGGGAGCAGTACTTC. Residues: CASGLTRTGEQYF.